This T cell receptor (beta chain) was found in a study of blood T cell repertoires in COVID-19. Overall study context: Sources were T cells, B-cell-depleted T cells, or PBMCs; the material itself was cDNA or gDNA.

Germline CDR1 is MDHEN and CDR2 is SYDVKM. The CDR3 totals 15 residues. V shed 6 bases and J 8 bases; nucleotides not matched to a gene: 10. Authors' analysis steps: Researchers report that nucleated cell counts were estimated from reference gene primer amplification. Sequencing used immunoSEQ multiplex PCR; TCRdb keeps in-frame clones, though not all of them. V, J and clone size reflect that table, while D and trimming were determined from the DNA. The sample lists fewer than 150,000 clones; roughly 80% were seen once. This sequence originates from a woman aged 45-65 years with acute or convalescent COVID-19. Sequencing was carried out using peripheral blood. The V call is TRBV28, the J call TRBJ1-4; the match to TRBD1 covers 9 bases. CDR3 sequence reads: CASSPHRGRKEKLFF. The DNA for the CDR3 is TGTGCCAGCAGCCCTCACAGGGGGCGCAAGGAAAAACTGTTTTTT.